The sequence of this TCR beta chain was determined in a study of breast tumors, draining lymph nodes, adjacent tissues. Study-level findings and limits: The data were judged consistent with most tumor T cells coming from lymph node and expanding in tumor.

This clonotype was counted ten times or more. Its antigen remains unidentified. The CDR3 totals 15 residues. V was pared by 2 bases and J by 4 bases, with 6 bases of the junction left unmatched. The germline gives CDR1 SGHVS, CDR2 FQNEAQ. TCRdb ran MiXCR on the multiplex PCR reads and lists one entry per CDR3 protein. The table records approximately 90,000 distinct CDR3 sequences, 25% to 35% of them present only once. Breast cancer patients provided tissue from their axillary draining lymph nodes. The TCR sequence derives from a female donor with breast cancer. Some clones in this sample may be carry-over from other donors' samples. Sample: axillary lymph node tissue. The rearrangement links TRBV7-8 to TRBJ2-7, with 9 bases fitting TRBD1. The CDR3 here is CASSLLQGARYEQYF. The CDR3 DNA sequence: TGTGCCAGCAGCTTATTACAGGGGGCGAGGTACGAGCAGTACTTC.